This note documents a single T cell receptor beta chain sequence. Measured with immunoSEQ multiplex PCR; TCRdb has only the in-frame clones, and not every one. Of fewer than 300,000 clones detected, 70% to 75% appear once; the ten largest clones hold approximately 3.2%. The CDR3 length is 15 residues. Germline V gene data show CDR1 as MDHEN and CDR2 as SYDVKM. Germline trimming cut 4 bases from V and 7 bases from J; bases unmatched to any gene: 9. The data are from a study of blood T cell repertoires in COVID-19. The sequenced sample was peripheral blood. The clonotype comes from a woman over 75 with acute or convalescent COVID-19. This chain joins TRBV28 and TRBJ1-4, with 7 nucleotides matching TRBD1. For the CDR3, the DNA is TGTGCCAGCAGTTCCCTGAGGAGGACAGGTGAAAAACTGTTTTTT. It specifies CASSSLRRTGEKLFF.